One and the same sample provided the 11 T cell receptor beta chains below, sequenced in a study of memory CD4+ T cells and cytomegalovirus serostatus. The sort gate was single viable CD3+CD4+CD8-CD45RO+ cells for memory CD4+ T cells. The method was immunoSEQ multiplex PCR; TCRdb's version includes in-frame clones alone and lacks a portion of them. The sample includes approximately 92,000 clones, about four fifths seen only once; the top ten take about 4%. Sequencing input: memory CD4+ T cells from blood. The source is an adult in good health and CMV-seropositive.

As regards this clone: This same CDR3 is encoded by further DNA sequences in the sample. The chain combines TRBV7-9 with TRBJ2-5; possibly TRBD1 or TRBD2 for D (5 bases each). V was pared by 5 bases and J by 1 base, with 11 bases between. The germline V gene has CDR1 SEHNR and CDR2 FQNEAQ (reference sequence). This CDR3 is 14 amino acids long. The CDR3 protein is CASSLTGPQETQYF. The DNA for the CDR3 is TGTGCCAGCAGCCTGACGGGGCCCCAAGAGACCCAGTACTTC. The full variable domain, completed using reference TRBV7-9 and TRBJ2-5, is DTGVSQNPRHKITKRGQNVTFRCDPISEHNRLYWYRQTLGQGPEFLTYFQNEAQLEKSRLLSDRFSAERPKGSFSTLEIQRTEQGDSAMYLCASSLTGPQETQYFGPGTRLLVL.

The chain is built from TRBV5-6 and TRBJ2-5; D is unclear. This CDR3 has 13 amino acids. CDR1 and CDR2 from the germline V gene are SGHDT and YYEEEE. V was trimmed by 1 base and J by 5 bases, leaving 9 bases between them. The CDR3 DNA is TGTGCCAGCAGCTTGTATTTGGGGGAGACCCAGTACTTC. Amino acid sequence: CASSLYLGETQYF.

This chain uses TRBV7-8 with TRBJ1-5; 7 bases map to TRBD1. The J segment lost 6 bases and the V segment lost 0 bases, leaving 5 bases of the junction unmatched. Germline-derived CDR1 and CDR2 are SGHVS and FQNEAQ. The CDR3 length is 15 residues. The DNA of the CDR3 is TGTGCCAGCAGCTTAGCGAGACAGGGAGCTCAGCCCCAGCATTTT. It translates to CASSLARQGAQPQHF.

This sequence joins TRBV11-2 and TRBJ2-1, with 12 positions matching TRBD2. This CDR3 spans 15 amino acids. Germline V gene lookup returns CDR1 SGHAT and CDR2 FQNNGV. The V segment lost 5 bases and the J segment 8 bases; nucleotides outside the gene matches: 7. This CDR3 is CASSQLAGGGYEQFF. The CDR3 DNA follows: TGTGCCAGCAGCCAGCTAGCGGGAGGGGGCTATGAGCAGTTCTTC.

The chain couples TRBV6-5 to TRBJ2-7; no reliable D call. The V end lost 2 bases, the J end lost 2 bases, and 13 bases lay between the germline ends. The CDR3 is made up of 15 amino acids. CDR1 MNHEY and CDR2 SVGAGI come from the germline V gene. In DNA form, the CDR3 reads TGTGCCAGCAGTTACAATTTTCTGGGAACCTACGAGCAGTACTTC. This gives the protein CASSYNFLGTYEQYF.

The sample holds one count of this clone. The chain links TRBV5-4 to TRBJ2-1; D is undetermined. Trimming removed 1 base from V and 7 bases from J, with 12 bases in between. This CDR3 region has 14 residues. Germline CDR1 and CDR2: SGHNT and YYREEE (reference sequence). The CDR3 reads CASSLRATSNEQFF. CDR3 nucleotide sequence: TGTGCCAGCAGCTTGCGGGCCACCTCGAATGAGCAGTTCTTC.

V and J are TRBV11-1 and TRBJ2-1; D is tentatively TRBD1 or TRBD2 (6 bases each). V was pared by 8 bases and J by 5 bases, with 13 bases between. CDR1 is SGHAT and CDR2 is FQDESV in the germline V gene (reference sequence). The CDR3 totals 13 residues. For the CDR3, the DNA is TGTGCCAGCGCGAAAGGGGGGAACAATGAGCAGTTCTTC. This sequence encodes CASAKGGNNEQFF.

The gene calls are TRBV10-3 and TRBJ2-2, with 9 bases that match TRBD2. V lost 4 bases and J lost 1; bases outside the gene matches: 1. The CDR3 totals 15 residues. Per germline, CDR1 ENHRY and CDR2 SYGVKD. CDR3 sequence: CAISAAGGNTGELFF. The CDR3 DNA is TGTGCCATCAGTGCAGCGGGAGGGAACACCGGGGAGCTGTTTTTT.

The chain links TRBV6-1 to TRBJ1-5; the match to TRBD1 covers 10 bases. The J segment lost 5 bases and the V segment lost 4 bases, leaving 5 bases of the junction unmatched. This CDR3 contains 15 residues. Germline CDR1 MNHNS, CDR2 SASEGT. Here the CDR3 reads CASSGGQGSDQPQHF. The CDR3 region has the DNA TGTGCCAGCAGTGGGGGACAGGGGTCAGATCAGCCCCAGCATTTT.

This chain joins TRBV5-4 and TRBJ2-5; 9 positions agree with TRBD2. V shed 1 base, J shed 2 bases, and the junction held 3 bases outside the gene matches. CDR3 length equals 15 residues. The germline gives CDR1 SGHNT, CDR2 YYREEE (reference sequence). The CDR3 DNA sequence: TGTGCCAGCAGCTTGTTCCTAGCGGGACAAGAGACCCAGTACTTC. The encoded protein is CASSLFLAGQETQYF.

The rearrangement joins TRBV2 to TRBJ2-4, with 10 bases identical to TRBD2. Germline trimming cut 7 bases from V and 0 bases from J; bases unmatched to any gene: 3. From germline, CDR1 is SNHLY and CDR2 FYNNEI. This CDR3 region has 15 residues. As DNA, the CDR3 is TGTGCCAGCACACTAGCGGGGCTAGCCAAAAACATTCAGTACTTC. Protein sequence: CASTLAGLAKNIQYF.